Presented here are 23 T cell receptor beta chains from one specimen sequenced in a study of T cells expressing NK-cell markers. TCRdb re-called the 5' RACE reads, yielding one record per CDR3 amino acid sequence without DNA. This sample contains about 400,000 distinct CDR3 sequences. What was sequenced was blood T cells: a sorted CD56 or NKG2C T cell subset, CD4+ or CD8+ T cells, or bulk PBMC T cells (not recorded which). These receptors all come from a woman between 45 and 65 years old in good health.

The CDR3 protein is CSARVAEKLFF. The rearrangement uses TRBV29-1 and TRBJ1-4. The CDR3 has 11 residues. CDR1 is SQVTM and CDR2 is ANQGSEA in the germline V gene.

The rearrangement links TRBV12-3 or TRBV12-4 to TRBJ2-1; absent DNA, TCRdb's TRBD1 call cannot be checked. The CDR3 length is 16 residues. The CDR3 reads CASSQKKRTGYNEQFF.

CDR3 amino acids: CASSQDAVQPQHF. This chain links TRBV4-1 with TRBJ1-5. The CDR3 totals 13 residues. Looked up from germline, CDR1 is MGHRA and CDR2 is YSYEKL.

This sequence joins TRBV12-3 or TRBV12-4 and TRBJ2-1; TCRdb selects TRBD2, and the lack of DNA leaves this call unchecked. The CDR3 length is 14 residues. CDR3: CASNRAQALGEQFF.

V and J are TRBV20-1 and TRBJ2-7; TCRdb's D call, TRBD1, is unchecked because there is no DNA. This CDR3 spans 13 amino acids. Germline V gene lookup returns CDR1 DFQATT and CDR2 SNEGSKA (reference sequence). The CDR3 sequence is CSARRAGLYEQYF.

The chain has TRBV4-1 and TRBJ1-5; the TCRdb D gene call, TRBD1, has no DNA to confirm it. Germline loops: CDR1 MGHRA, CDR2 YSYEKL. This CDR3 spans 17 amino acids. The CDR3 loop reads CASSQLGTGVSNQPQHF.

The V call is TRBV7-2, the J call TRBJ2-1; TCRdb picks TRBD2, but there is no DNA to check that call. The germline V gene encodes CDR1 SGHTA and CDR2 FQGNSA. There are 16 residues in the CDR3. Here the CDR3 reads CASSLGGLPTHNEQFF.

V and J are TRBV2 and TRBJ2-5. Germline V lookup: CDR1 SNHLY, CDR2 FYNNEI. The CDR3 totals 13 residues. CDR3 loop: CASSIGPLETQYF.

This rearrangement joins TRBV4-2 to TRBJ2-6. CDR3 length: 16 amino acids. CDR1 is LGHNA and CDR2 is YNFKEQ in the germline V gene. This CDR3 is CASSLEQGSGANVLTF.

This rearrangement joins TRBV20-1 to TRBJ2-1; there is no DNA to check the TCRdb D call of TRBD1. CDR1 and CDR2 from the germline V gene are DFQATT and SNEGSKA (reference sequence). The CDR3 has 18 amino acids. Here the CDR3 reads CSARDQGRLGSSYNEQFF.

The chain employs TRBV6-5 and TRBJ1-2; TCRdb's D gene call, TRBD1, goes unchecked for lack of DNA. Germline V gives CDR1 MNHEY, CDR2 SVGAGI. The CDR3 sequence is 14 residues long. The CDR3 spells CASSYDRGGSGYTF.

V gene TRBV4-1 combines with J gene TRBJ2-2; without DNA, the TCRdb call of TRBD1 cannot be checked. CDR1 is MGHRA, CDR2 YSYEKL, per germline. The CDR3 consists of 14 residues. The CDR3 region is CASSQGAAAGELFF.

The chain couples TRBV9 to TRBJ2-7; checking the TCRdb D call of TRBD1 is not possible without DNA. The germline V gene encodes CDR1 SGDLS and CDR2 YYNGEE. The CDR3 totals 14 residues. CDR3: CASSVQPQGGEQYF.

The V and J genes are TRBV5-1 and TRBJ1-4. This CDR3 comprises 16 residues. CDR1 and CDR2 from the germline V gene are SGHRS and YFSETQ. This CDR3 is CASSLGVGQINEKLFF.

The CDR3 loop is CASREGTSSGAQYF. V usage is TRBV10-1 and J usage is TRBJ2-5; the D gene TCRdb calls, TRBD2, cannot be checked with no DNA. The germline V gene has CDR1 WNHNN and CDR2 SYGVQD (reference sequence). The length of the CDR3 is 14 residues.

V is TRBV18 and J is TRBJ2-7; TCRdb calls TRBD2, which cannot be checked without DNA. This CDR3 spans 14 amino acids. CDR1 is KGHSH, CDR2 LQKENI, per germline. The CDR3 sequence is CASSVAGDKGEQYF.

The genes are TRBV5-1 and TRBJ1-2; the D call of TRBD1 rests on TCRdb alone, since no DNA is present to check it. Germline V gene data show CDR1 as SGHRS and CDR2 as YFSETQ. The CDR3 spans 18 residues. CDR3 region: CASSFPPKGANKNYGYTF.

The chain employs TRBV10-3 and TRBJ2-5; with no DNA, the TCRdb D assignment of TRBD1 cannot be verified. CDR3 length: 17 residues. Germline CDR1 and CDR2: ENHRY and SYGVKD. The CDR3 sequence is CAISEAKGTPSQETQYF.

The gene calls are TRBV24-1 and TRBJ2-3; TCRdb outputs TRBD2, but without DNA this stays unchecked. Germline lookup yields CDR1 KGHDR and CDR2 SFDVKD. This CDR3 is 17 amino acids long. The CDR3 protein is CATSDFPKGPSTDTQYF.

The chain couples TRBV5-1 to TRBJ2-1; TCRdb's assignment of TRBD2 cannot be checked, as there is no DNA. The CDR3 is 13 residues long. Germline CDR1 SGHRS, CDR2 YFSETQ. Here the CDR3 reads CASRPSGFNEQFF.

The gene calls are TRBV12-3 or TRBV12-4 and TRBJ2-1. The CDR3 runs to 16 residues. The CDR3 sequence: CASRPRSTGRYNEQFF.

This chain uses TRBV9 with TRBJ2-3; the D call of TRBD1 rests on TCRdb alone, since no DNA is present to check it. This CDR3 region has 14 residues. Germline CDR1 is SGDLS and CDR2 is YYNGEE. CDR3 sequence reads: CASSPPQGTDTQYF.

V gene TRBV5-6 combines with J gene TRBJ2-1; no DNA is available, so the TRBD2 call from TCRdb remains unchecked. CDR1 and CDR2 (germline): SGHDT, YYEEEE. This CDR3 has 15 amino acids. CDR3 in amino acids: CASSRLAGGNNEQFF.